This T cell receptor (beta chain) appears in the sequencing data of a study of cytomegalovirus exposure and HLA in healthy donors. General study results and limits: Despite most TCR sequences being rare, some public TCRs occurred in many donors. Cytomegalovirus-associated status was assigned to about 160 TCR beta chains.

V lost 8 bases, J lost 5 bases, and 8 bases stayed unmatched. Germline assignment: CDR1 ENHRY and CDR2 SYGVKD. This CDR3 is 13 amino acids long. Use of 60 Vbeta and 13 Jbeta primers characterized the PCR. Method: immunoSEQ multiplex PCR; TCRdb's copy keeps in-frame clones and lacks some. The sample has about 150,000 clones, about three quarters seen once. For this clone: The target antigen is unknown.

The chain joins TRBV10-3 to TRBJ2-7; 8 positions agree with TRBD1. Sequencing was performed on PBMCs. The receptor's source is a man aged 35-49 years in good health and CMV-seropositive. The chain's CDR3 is CAISDRGDDEQYF. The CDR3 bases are TGTGCCATCTCCGACAGGGGCGACGACGAGCAGTACTTC.